The T cell receptor beta chain described here comes from a study of T cell repertoires in cytomegalovirus infection. Study observations and caveats: Totalled public TCR beta family frequency picked out people who carried CMV plus the relevant HLA.

The ends were cut back, 4 bases at V and 9 bases at J, with 13 bases in the middle. Looked up from germline, CDR1 is LNHDA and CDR2 is SQIVND (reference sequence). This CDR3 is built from 13 residues. This clonotype was seen more than once but under ten times. The antigen remains undetermined. TCRdb called the reads again in MiXCR, with one record for every CDR3 protein. The profile shows approximately 180,000 distinct CDR3 sequences, around 20% of them singletons. The chain recombines TRBV19 with TRBJ2-1; D not resolved. Sequences were obtained from PBMCs. This sequence originates from a human donor in good health (CMV status not recorded). Some clones in this sample may be carry-over from other donors' samples. The CDR3 coding sequence is TGTGCCAGTAGTACCTCCCGTAGTACTGAGCAGTTCTTC. Its translation is CASSTSRSTEQFF.